The entry that follows covers one T cell receptor (beta chain) sequence. Antigen unknown. This entry belongs to a study of identical twins. Study-wide findings and caveats: The study found weaker excess twin sharing in beta out-of-frame sequences. Models, which agreed with sharing between unrelated individuals, nonetheless underestimated the out-of-frame TCR alpha sharing seen in monozygotic twins.

Every donor was a healthy Caucasian. Trimming removed 5 bases at V and 2 bases at J, with 19 bases between. The CDR3 is made up of 16 amino acids. CDR1 is SGHVS and CDR2 is FQNEAQ in the germline V gene. TCRdb ran MiXCR on the 5' RACE reads and lists one entry per CDR3 protein. Seen here are about 530,000 distinct CDR3 sequences, 15% observed once, and the top ten hold nearly 0.45%. In addition, the sample was reused for a study of yellow fever vaccine responses in identical twins.

This TCR derives from a woman under 30 in good health. The sample comprised CD4+ T cells sorted from blood. The rearrangement uses TRBV7-8 and TRBJ2-7; D is perhaps TRBD1 or TRBD2 (5 bases each). In DNA, the CDR3 is TGTGCCAGCAGCGGGGCCGGGACGCCGACCACCTACGAGCAGTACTTC. Translated: CASSGAGTPTTYEQYF.